The 21 T cell receptor beta chains below come from one sample, sequenced in a study of blood T cell repertoires in COVID-19. The table came from immunoSEQ multiplex PCR; TCRdb's copy has only in-frame clones and leaves some out. The table lists around 300,000 clones, 70% to 90% of them singletons. The sequencing input was peripheral blood. The receptors originated from a woman between 25 and 40 years old who had recovered from COVID-19.

The chain has TRBV5-6 and TRBJ2-5; 8 bases are shared with TRBD1. The germline V gene has CDR1 SGHDT and CDR2 YYEEEE. The CDR3 has 14 amino acids. V was pared by 0 bases and J by 2 bases, with 0 bases of the junction left unmatched. The CDR3 bases are TGTGCCAGCAGCTTGGGGGACAGGCAAGAGACCCAGTACTTC. Protein: CASSLGDRQETQYF.

The J gene is TRBJ2-7, the V gene TRBV30, with D possibly TRBD1 on 6 matching bases. The V end lost 4 bases, the J end lost 4 bases, and 11 bases lay between the germline ends. The CDR3 length is 12 residues. Germline CDR1 and CDR2: GTSNPN and SVGIG (reference sequence). As DNA, the CDR3 is TGTGCCTGGAAAAAGGACAGTTACGAGCAGTACTTC. Protein product: CAWKKDSYEQYF.

The chain combines TRBV4-3 with TRBJ2-2, with TRBD1 as a possible D gene (6 bases). CDR1 is LGHNA and CDR2 is YSLEER in the germline V gene. The CDR3 has 14 amino acids. V was clipped by 1 base and J by 5 bases, with 8 bases between them. CDR3 DNA: TGCGCCAGCAGCCAAGCCAGGGGAACCGGGGAGCTGTTTTTT. It specifies CASSQARGTGELFF.

Comments on this clone: A read error may produce the germline difference seen at one junction end. The gene calls are TRBV7-7 and TRBJ2-1, with a weak D call TRBD2 (6 bases). CDR3 length equals 15 residues. Germline V gene lookup returns CDR1 SSHAT and CDR2 FNYEAQ (reference sequence). CDR3 DNA: TGTGCTAGCAGCTCTAGCGAAAGCTCCTACAATGAGCAGTTCTTC. Protein product: CASSSSESSYNEQFF.

This sequence joins TRBV28 and TRBJ2-7; D gene ambiguous. V was pared by 3 bases and J by 7 bases, with 16 bases between. The CDR3 spans 14 residues. Germline V gives CDR1 MDHEN, CDR2 SYDVKM. Here the CDR3 reads CASSFGDHPGEQYF. DNA for the CDR3: TGTGCCAGCAGTTTCGGTGACCACCCCGGGGAGCAGTACTTC.

The chain employs TRBV3-1 (or the pseudogene TRBV3-2) and TRBJ1-4; 9 bases are shared with TRBD1. CDR3 length equals 14 residues. From germline, CDR1 is LGHDT and CDR2 YNNKEL (reference sequence). The J segment lost 8 bases and the V segment lost 4 bases, leaving 5 bases of the junction unmatched. CDR3 in amino acids: CASSRRDRAEKLFF. CDR3 in DNA: TGTGCCAGCAGCCGCCGGGACAGGGCGGAAAAACTGTTTTTT.

This chain connects TRBV19 to TRBJ1-2, with a possible D match to TRBD1 (6 bases). The CDR3 sequence is 15 residues long. Germline V gene sequence: CDR1 LNHDA, CDR2 SQIVND (reference sequence). V was cut by 7 bases and J by 0 bases, with 15 bases left in between. Here the CDR3 reads CASNKRQEANYGYTF. The CDR3, as DNA: TGTGCCAGTAACAAAAGACAGGAGGCTAACTATGGCTACACCTTC.

The chain couples TRBV21-1 to TRBJ1-5; whether TRBD1, the table's D call, matches the DNA was not checked. TRBV21-1 is given as a pseudogene. There are 14 residues in the CDR3. CDR3 in amino acids: CASSIQGAPQPQHF. In nucleotides, the CDR3 is TGTGCCAGCAGTATACAGGGGGCGCCTCAGCCCCAGCATTTT.

V and J are TRBV11-2 and TRBJ2-3, with 10 nucleotides matching TRBD1. This CDR3 region has 15 residues. Germline loops: CDR1 SGHAT, CDR2 FQNNGV. V lost 5 bases and J lost 6; bases outside the gene matches: 8. This CDR3 reads CASSLRQGALDTQYF. CDR3 DNA: TGTGCCAGCAGCCTTCGACAGGGGGCGTTGGATACGCAGTATTTT.

This chain connects TRBV4-2 to TRBJ2-1; 16 bases are a match to TRBD2. The CDR3 extends over 18 amino acids. V dropped 4 bases and J dropped 5; count of bases not matched to a gene: 8. The germline gives CDR1 LGHNA, CDR2 YNFKEQ. The CDR3 nucleotides are TGTGCCAGCAGCCCCAAGGGACTAGCGGGAGGGCCCCACAATGAGCAGTTCTTC. Translating it yields CASSPKGLAGGPHNEQFF.

The rearrangement joins TRBV4-1 to TRBJ2-1; 8 nucleotides agree with TRBD2. V lost 0 bases and J lost 7; bases outside the gene matches: 11. Germline V lookup: CDR1 MGHRA, CDR2 YSYEKL. The CDR3 has 17 amino acids. This chain's CDR3 is CASSQEATSGLWNEQFF. CDR3 in DNA: TGCGCCAGCAGCCAAGAGGCTACTAGCGGACTTTGGAATGAGCAGTTCTTC.

The chain has TRBV6-2 or TRBV6-3 and TRBJ1-4; D is perhaps TRBD1 (5 bases). The germline V and J ends were trimmed by 5 bases and 8 bases, with 21 bases remaining between them. CDR3 length equals 16 residues. Germline V gene data show CDR1 as MNHEY and CDR2 as SVGEGT. CDR3 protein: CASSHPAGGVDEKLFF. CDR3 DNA sequence: TGTGCCAGCAGTCATCCCGCCGGGGGGGTCGACGAAAAACTGTTTTTT.

This clone came up once. The rearrangement uses TRBV28 and TRBJ2-7; 9 bases map to TRBD2. Per the germline V gene, CDR1 is MDHEN and CDR2 is SYDVKM. This CDR3 spans 12 amino acids. Unmatched junction bases numbered 0, after V lost 7 bases and J lost 2 bases. The CDR3 sequence: CASTSGAYEQYF. The CDR3 nucleotides read TGTGCCAGCACTAGCGGGGCCTACGAGCAGTACTTC.

The V gene is TRBV11-2, the J gene TRBJ2-2, with D possibly TRBD2 on 6 matching bases. The germline V gene encodes CDR1 SGHAT and CDR2 FQNNGV. The V end lost 7 bases, the J end lost 4 bases, and 10 bases lay between the germline ends. The CDR3 consists of 13 residues. CDR3 sequence: CASKRLGTGELFF. The CDR3 region has the DNA TGTGCCAGCAAAAGACTAGGCACCGGGGAGCTGTTTTTT. Based on the CDR3 plus reference TRBV11-2 and TRBJ2-2, the full variable domain is EAGVAQSPRYKIIEKRQSVAFWCNPISGHATLYWYQQILGQGPKLLIQFQNNGVVDDSQLPKDRFSAERLKGVDSTLKIQPAKLEDSAVYLCASKRLGTGELFFGEGSRLTVL.

This clone was observed once. This sequence joins TRBV11-2 and TRBJ2-7; TRBD1 aligns across 11 bases. Germline CDR1 SGHAT, CDR2 FQNNGV. The CDR3 contains 16 residues. With V trimmed by 1 base and J by 1 base, 3 bases remained unmatched. The CDR3 DNA reads TGTGCCAGCAGCTTAGCTGGGACAGGGGGGTCCTACGAGCAGTACTTC. It codes for CASSLAGTGGSYEQYF. The full variable domain, its missing parts supplied by reference TRBV11-2 and TRBJ2-7, is EAGVAQSPRYKIIEKRQSVAFWCNPISGHATLYWYQQILGQGPKLLIQFQNNGVVDDSQLPKDRFSAERLKGVDSTLKIQPAKLEDSAVYLCASSLAGTGGSYEQYFGPGTRLTVT.

The gene calls are TRBV13 and TRBJ1-3; 7 bases are shared with TRBD1. V shed 1 base, J shed 0 bases, and the junction held 6 bases outside the gene matches. Per germline, CDR1 PRHDT and CDR2 FYEKMQ (reference sequence). This CDR3 is 17 amino acids long. The CDR3 bases are TGTGCCAGCAGCTTAGTTCCGGACAGGAGCTCTGGAAACACCATATATTTT. This codes for CASSLVPDRSSGNTIYF.

V and J are TRBV5-1 and TRBJ2-1, with TRBD2 as a possible D gene (5 bases). V was clipped by 7 bases and J by 3 bases, with 11 bases between them. The CDR3 totals 13 residues. The germline gives CDR1 SGHRS, CDR2 YFSETQ. The CDR3 sequence: CASSSGLYNEQFF. The CDR3 region has the DNA TGCGCCAGCTCCAGCGGCCTCTACAATGAGCAGTTCTTC.

V is TRBV2 and J is TRBJ2-2, with 11 bases identical to TRBD2. This CDR3 contains 15 residues. CDR1 and CDR2 (germline): SNHLY, FYNNEI. Trimming removed 5 bases from V and 4 bases from J; junction bases left unmatched: 3. The CDR3 spells CASSLAGGLTGELFF. The CDR3 DNA follows: TGTGCCAGCAGTCTAGCGGGGGGCCTCACCGGGGAGCTGTTTTTT.

V usage is TRBV30 and J usage is TRBJ2-7; D may be TRBD2 (5 bases). The CDR3 has 12 residues. Per the germline V gene, CDR1 is GTSNPN and CDR2 is SVGIG (reference sequence). V was cut by 4 bases and J by 7 bases, with 14 bases left in between. The CDR3 nucleotides are TGTGCCTGGAAATCCTCGGGGTTGGAGCAGTACTTC. Protein sequence: CAWKSSGLEQYF.

The rearrangement uses TRBV27 and TRBJ1-1, with 7 bases matching TRBD1. Germline V CDR1 and CDR2: MNHEY, SMNVEV (reference sequence). Trimming cost V 5 bases and J 3 bases; bases outside gene matches: 6. The CDR3 contains 14 residues. CDR3: CASSALTGDTEAFF. The CDR3 coding sequence is TGTGCCAGCAGTGCCCTTACAGGGGACACTGAAGCTTTCTTT.

V usage is TRBV7-8 and J usage is TRBJ2-7; the D is unclear. The germline V gene has CDR1 SGHVS and CDR2 FQNEAQ. V was cut by 1 base and J by 2 bases, with 6 bases left in between. The CDR3 consists of 13 residues. The CDR3 sequence is CASSLVLAYEQYF. CDR3 sequence (DNA): TGTGCCAGCAGCTTAGTATTAGCCTACGAGCAGTACTTC.